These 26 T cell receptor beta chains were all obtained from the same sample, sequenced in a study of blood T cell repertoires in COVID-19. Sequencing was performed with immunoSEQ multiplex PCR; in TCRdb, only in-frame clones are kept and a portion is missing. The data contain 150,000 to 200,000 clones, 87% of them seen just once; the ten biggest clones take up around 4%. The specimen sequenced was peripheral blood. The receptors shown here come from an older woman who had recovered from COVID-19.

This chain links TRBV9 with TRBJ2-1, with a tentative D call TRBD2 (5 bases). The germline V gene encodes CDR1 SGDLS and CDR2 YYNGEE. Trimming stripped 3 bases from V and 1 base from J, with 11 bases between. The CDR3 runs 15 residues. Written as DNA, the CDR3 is TGTGCCAGCAGCGAGCTCGGGGATTCCTACAATGAGCAGTTCTTC. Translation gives CASSELGDSYNEQFF.

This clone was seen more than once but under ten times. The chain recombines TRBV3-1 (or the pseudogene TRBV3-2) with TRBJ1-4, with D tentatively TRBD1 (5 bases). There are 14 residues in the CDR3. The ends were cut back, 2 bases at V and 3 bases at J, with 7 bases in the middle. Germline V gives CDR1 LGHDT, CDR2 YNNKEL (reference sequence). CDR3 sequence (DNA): TGTGCCAGCAGCCAAAGGACACCTAATGAAAAACTGTTTTTT. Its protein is CASSQRTPNEKLFF.

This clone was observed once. CDR3 region: CASRNTKGANSPLHF. The CDR3 nucleotides read TGTGCCAGCAGAAATACGAAGGGGGCAAATTCACCCCTCCACTTT. This rearrangement joins TRBV6-5 to TRBJ1-6, with 7 bases identical to TRBD1. Germline-derived CDR1 and CDR2 are MNHEY and SVGAGI. CDR3 length equals 15 residues. V was pared by 6 bases and J by 7 bases, with 9 bases of the junction left unmatched.

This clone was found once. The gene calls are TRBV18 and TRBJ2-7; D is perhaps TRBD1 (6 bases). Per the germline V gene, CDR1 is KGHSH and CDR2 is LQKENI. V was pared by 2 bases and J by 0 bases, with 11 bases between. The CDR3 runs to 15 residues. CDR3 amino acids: CASSPRTANSYEQYF. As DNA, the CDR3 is TGTGCCAGCTCACCAAGGACAGCTAACTCCTACGAGCAGTACTTC.

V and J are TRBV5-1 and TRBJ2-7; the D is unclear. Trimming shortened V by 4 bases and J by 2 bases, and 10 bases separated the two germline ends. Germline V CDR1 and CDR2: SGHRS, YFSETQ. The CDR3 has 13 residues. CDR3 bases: TGCGCCAGCAGCCGTGACTTCCCCTACGAGCAGTACTTC. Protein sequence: CASSRDFPYEQYF.

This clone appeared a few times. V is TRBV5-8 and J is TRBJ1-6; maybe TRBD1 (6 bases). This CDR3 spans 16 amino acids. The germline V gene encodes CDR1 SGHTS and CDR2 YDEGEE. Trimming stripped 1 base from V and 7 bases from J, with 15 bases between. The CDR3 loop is CASSLTLGAMNSPLHF. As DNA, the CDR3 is TGTGCCAGCAGCTTGACTTTGGGGGCGATGAATTCACCCCTCCACTTT.

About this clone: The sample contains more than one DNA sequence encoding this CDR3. The CDR3 loop is CASSRSYEQYF. The CDR3 DNA sequence: TGTGCCAGCAGCCGTTCCTACGAGCAGTACTTC. V usage is TRBV11-1 and J usage is TRBJ2-7; the D is unclear. The V end was cut by 5 bases, the J end by 1 base, with 3 bases between. From germline, CDR1 is SGHAT and CDR2 FQDESV (reference sequence). CDR3 size: 11 residues.

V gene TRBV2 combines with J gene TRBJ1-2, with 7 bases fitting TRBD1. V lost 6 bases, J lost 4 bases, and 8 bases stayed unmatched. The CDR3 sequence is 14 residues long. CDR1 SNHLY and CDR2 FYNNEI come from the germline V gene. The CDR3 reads CASSTGAELYGYTF. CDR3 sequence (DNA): TGTGCCAGCAGCACAGGGGCCGAGCTCTATGGCTACACCTTC. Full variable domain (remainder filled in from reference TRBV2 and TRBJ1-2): EPEVTQTPSHQVTQMGQEVILRCVPISNHLYFYWYRQILGQKVEFLVSFYNNEISEKSEIFDDQFSVERPDGSNFTLKIRSTKLEDSAMYFCASSTGAELYGYTFGSGTRLTVV.

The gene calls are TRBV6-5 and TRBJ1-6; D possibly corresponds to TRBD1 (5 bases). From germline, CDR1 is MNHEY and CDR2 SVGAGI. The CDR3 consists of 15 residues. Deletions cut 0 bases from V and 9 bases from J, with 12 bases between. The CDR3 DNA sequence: TGTGCCAGCAGTTACTCTGGAGGGACGGGTTCACCCCTCCACTTT. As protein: CASSYSGGTGSPLHF.

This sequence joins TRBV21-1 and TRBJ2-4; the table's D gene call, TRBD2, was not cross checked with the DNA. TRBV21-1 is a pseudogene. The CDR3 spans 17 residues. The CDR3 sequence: CASNFPRRRLAKNIQYF. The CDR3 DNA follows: TGTGCCAGCAACTTCCCCCGGAGGCGTCTAGCCAAAAACATTCAGTACTTC.

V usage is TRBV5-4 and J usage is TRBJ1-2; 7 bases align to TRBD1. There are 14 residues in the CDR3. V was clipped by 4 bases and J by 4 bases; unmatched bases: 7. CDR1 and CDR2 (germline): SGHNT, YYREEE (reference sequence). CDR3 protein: CASSMDRRGYGYTF. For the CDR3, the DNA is TGTGCCAGCAGCATGGACAGGCGGGGCTATGGCTACACCTTC.

Here the CDR3 reads CASSQTVSSYNEQFF. The DNA for the CDR3 is TGTGCCAGCAGCCAAACTGTGAGCTCCTACAATGAGCAGTTCTTC. This chain uses TRBV3-1 (or the pseudogene TRBV3-2) with TRBJ2-1; D not certain. Trimming cost V 2 bases and J 0 bases, with 8 bases left between them. Germline V CDR1 and CDR2: LGHDT, YNNKEL (reference sequence). This CDR3 is 15 amino acids long.

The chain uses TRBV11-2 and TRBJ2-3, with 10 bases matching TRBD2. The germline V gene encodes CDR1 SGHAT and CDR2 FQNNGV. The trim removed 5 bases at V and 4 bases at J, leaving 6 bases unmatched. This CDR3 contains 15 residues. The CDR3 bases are TGTGCCAGCAGCCCTACTAGCGGGATCTCAGATACGCAGTATTTT. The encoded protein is CASSPTSGISDTQYF.

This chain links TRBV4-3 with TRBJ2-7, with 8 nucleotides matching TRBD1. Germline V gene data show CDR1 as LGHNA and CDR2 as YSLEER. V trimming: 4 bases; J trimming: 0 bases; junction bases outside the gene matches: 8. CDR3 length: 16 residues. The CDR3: CASSRTRDRSSYEQYF. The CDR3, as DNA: TGCGCCAGCAGCCGGACCCGGGACAGGAGCTCCTACGAGCAGTACTTC.

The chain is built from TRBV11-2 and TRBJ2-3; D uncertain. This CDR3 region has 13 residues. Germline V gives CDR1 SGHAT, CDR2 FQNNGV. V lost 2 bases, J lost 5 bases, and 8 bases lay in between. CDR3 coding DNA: TGTGCCAGCAGCTTATTCCGTAAAGATACGCAGTATTTT. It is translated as CASSLFRKDTQYF. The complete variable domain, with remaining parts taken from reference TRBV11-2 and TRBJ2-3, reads EAGVAQSPRYKIIEKRQSVAFWCNPISGHATLYWYQQILGQGPKLLIQFQNNGVVDDSQLPKDRFSAERLKGVDSTLKIQPAKLEDSAVYLCASSLFRKDTQYFGPGTRLTVL.

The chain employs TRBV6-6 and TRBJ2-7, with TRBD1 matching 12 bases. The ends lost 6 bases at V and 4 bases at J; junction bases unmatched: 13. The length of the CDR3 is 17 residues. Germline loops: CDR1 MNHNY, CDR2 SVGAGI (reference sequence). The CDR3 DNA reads TGTGCCAGCAGCCGAACAAAGGGACAGGGGGCGAAGTACGAGCAGTACTTC. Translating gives CASSRTKGQGAKYEQYF.

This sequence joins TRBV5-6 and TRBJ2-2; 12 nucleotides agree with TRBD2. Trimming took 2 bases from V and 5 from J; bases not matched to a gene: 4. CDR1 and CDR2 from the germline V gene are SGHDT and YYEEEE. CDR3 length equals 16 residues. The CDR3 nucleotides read TGTGCCAGCAGCTTCTGGACTAGCGGGGATACCGGGGAGCTGTTTTTT. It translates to CASSFWTSGDTGELFF.

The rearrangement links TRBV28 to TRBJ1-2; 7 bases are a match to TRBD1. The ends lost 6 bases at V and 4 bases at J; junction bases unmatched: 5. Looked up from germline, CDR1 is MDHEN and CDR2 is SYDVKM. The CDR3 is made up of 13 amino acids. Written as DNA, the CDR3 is TGTGCCAGCAGCACAGGGGATAGCTATGGCTACACCTTC. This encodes CASSTGDSYGYTF.

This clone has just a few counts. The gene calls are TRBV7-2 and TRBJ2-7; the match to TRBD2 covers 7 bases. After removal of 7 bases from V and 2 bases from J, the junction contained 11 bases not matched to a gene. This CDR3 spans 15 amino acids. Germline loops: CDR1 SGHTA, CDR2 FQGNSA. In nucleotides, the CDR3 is TGTGCCAGCACCACGTTGCCTCTAGCGGCCTACGAGCAGTACTTC. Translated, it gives CASTTLPLAAYEQYF.

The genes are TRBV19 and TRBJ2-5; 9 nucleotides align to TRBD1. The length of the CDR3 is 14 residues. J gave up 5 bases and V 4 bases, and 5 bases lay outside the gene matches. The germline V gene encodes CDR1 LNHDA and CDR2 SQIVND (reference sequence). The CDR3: CASSKGQGPETQYF. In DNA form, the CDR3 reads TGTGCCAGTAGTAAGGGACAGGGCCCGGAGACCCAGTACTTC.

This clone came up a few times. CDR3 in amino acids: CASRPQGGNTIYF. The CDR3 DNA reads as TGTGCCAGCAGACCCCAGGGGGGAAACACCATATATTTT. The chain employs TRBV12-3 or TRBV12-4 and TRBJ1-3; possible D gene TRBD1, 6 bases. Trimming shortened V by 6 bases and J by 4 bases, and 10 bases separated the two germline ends. This CDR3 is built from 13 residues.

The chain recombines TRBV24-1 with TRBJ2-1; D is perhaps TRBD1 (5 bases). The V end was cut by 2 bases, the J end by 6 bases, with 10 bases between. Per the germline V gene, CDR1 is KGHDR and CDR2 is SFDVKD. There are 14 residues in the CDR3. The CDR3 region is CATSDWGQGNEQFF. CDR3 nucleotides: TGTGCCACCAGTGATTGGGGCCAGGGCAATGAGCAGTTCTTC.

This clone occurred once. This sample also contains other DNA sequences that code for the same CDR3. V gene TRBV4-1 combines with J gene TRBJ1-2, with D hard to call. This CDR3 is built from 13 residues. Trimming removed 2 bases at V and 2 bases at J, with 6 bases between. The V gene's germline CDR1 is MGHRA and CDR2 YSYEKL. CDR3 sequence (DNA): TGCGCCAGCAGCCAAACGGGAAACTATGGCTACACCTTC. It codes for CASSQTGNYGYTF.

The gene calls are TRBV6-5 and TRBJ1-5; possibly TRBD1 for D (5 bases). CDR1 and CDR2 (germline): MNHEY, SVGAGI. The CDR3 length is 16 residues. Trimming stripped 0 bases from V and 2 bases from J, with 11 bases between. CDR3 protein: CASSYSGGGGNQPQHF. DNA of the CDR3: TGTGCCAGCAGTTACTCGGGGGGTGGAGGCAATCAGCCCCAGCATTTT.

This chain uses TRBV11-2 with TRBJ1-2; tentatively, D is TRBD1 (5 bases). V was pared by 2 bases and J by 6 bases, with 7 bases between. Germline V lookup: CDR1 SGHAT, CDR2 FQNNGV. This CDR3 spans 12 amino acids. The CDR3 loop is CASSLRGNGYTF. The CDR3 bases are TGTGCCAGCAGCTTACGGGGGAATGGCTACACCTTC.

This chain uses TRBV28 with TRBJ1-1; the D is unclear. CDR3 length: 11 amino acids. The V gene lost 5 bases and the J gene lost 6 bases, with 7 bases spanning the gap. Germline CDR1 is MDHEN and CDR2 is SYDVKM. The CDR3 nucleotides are TGTGCCAGCAGTCTTATCGCTGAAGCTTTCTTT. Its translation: CASSLIAEAFF.